The 16 T cell receptor beta chains listed next were all sequenced from one sample in a study of early T cells in non-severe SARS-CoV-2 infection. A single record per CDR3 protein comes from TCRdb applying MiXCR to the 5' RACE reads. The data show around 63,000 distinct CDR3 sequences, roughly 5.7% seen once. The source was whole blood, collected at baseline. These receptor sequences come from an adult who was a healthcare worker with PCR-confirmed SARS-CoV-2 infection or an uninfected control (not recorded which).

This clonotype was detected ten times or more. The rearrangement uses TRBV5-4 and TRBJ2-5; possibly TRBD1 or TRBD2 for D (5 bases each). V shed 5 bases and J shed 1 base, with 12 bases lying between them. This CDR3 comprises 14 residues. The germline CDR1 and CDR2 sequences are SGHNT and YYREEE (reference sequence). The CDR3 bases are TGTGCCAGCAGTACCTTGGGGGTCCAAGAGACCCAGTACTTC. The encoded protein is CASSTLGVQETQYF.

This clonotype was found many times. The chain carries TRBV11-2 and TRBJ1-5; the D gene is possibly TRBD1 (6 bases). This CDR3 is built from 14 residues. Looked up from germline, CDR1 is SGHAT and CDR2 is FQNNGV. With 3 bases removed from V and 3 bases from J, the gap between germline ends came to 9 bases. CDR3 loop: CASSFGGHNQPQHF. DNA of the CDR3: TGTGCCAGCAGCTTCGGGGGGCACAATCAGCCCCAGCATTTT.

This clonotype occurred many times. This chain joins TRBV7-2 and TRBJ2-5, with D perhaps matching TRBD2 (6 bases). This CDR3 is built from 15 residues. The ends were cut back, 1 base at V and 4 bases at J, with 13 bases in the middle. From germline, CDR1 is SGHTA and CDR2 FQGNSA. The CDR3 DNA reads as TGTGCCAGCAGCTTAGGCGGAGGGGTAGGAGAGACCCAGTACTTC. Translated, it gives CASSLGGGVGETQYF.

This chain connects TRBV19 to TRBJ2-3; tentative D call: TRBD1 (5 bases). This CDR3 spans 13 amino acids. V shed 4 bases and J shed 4 bases, with 9 bases lying between them. From germline, CDR1 is LNHDA and CDR2 SQIVND (reference sequence). CDR3 protein: CASSTGWADTQYF. The CDR3 bases are TGTGCCAGTAGTACAGGGTGGGCAGATACGCAGTATTTT.

This clonotype was observed many times. The chain joins TRBV12-3 or TRBV12-4 to TRBJ2-5; D unclear. Trimming cost V 5 bases and J 4 bases, with 17 bases left between them. This CDR3 comprises 15 residues. DNA of the CDR3: TGTGCCAGCAGTAACACACCCCGGACCTTAGAGACCCAGTACTTC. Translation gives CASSNTPRTLETQYF.

This clonotype was seen repeatedly, ten times or more. This rearrangement joins TRBV6-2 or TRBV6-3 to TRBJ1-1; TRBD1 might be the D (5 bases). Germline V lookup: CDR1 MNHEY, CDR2 SVGEGT. The V end lost 6 bases, the J end lost 11 bases, and 10 bases lay between the germline ends. The CDR3 is 10 residues long. The CDR3 spells CASRDKFAFF. The CDR3 DNA sequence: TGTGCCAGCAGGGACAAGTTCGCTTTCTTT.

This clonotype was detected a few times. This rearrangement joins TRBV4-1 to TRBJ1-5; the D is unclear. The germline gives CDR1 MGHRA, CDR2 YSYEKL. V dropped 5 bases and J dropped 0 bases, with 14 bases sitting between them. This CDR3 is 16 amino acids long. The CDR3 region has the DNA TGCGCCAGCAGCGATCGGCAGCTTCGTAGCAATCAGCCCCAGCATTTT. Translating it yields CASSDRQLRSNQPQHF.

This clonotype has only a few counts. The V gene is TRBV7-2, the J gene TRBJ2-3; D unresolved. The V and J ends lost 5 bases and 0 bases respectively, with 9 bases between them. The CDR3 sequence is 14 residues long. The V gene's germline CDR1 is SGHTA and CDR2 FQGNSA. In DNA form, the CDR3 reads TGTGCCAGCAGCATAGGGCACAGCACAGATACGCAGTATTTT. It is translated as CASSIGHSTDTQYF.

CDR3 protein: CASSQETGGQPQHF. The CDR3 nucleotides read TGTGCCAGCAGCCAGGAGACAGGGGGTCAGCCCCAGCATTTT. The gene calls are TRBV4-2 and TRBJ1-5; 9 nucleotides match TRBD1. CDR1 LGHNA and CDR2 YNFKEQ come from the germline V gene. The V segment lost 3 bases and the J segment 6 bases; nucleotides outside the gene matches: 3. The CDR3 loop spans 14 amino acids.

The chain recombines TRBV6-5 with TRBJ2-2, with 9 nucleotides matching TRBD2. The CDR3 loop spans 16 amino acids. Germline loops: CDR1 MNHEY, CDR2 SVGAGI. Trimming took 8 bases from V and 4 from J; bases not matched to a gene: 11. CDR3 residues: CASFQIAGVGTGELFF. CDR3 coding DNA: TGTGCCAGCTTCCAGATAGCGGGAGTCGGCACCGGGGAGCTGTTTTTT.

This clonotype has at least ten counts. The chain links TRBV7-9 to TRBJ1-5; maybe TRBD1 (6 bases). Germline V gives CDR1 SEHNR, CDR2 FQNEAQ (reference sequence). V lost 4 bases and J lost 2, with 15 bases in between. The CDR3 covers 16 residues. CDR3 sequence reads: CASSSFGRGGNQPQHF. CDR3 sequence (DNA): TGTGCCAGCAGCTCCTTCGGTAGGGGGGGCAATCAGCCCCAGCATTTT.

J is TRBJ2-7 and V is TRBV29-1; D is perhaps TRBD1 (6 bases). Per the germline V gene, CDR1 is SQVTM and CDR2 is ANQGSEA. This CDR3 has 13 residues. The V gene lost 4 bases and the J gene lost 6 bases, with 16 bases spanning the gap. This chain's CDR3 is CSVGRLAGVEQYF. The CDR3 DNA is TGCAGCGTTGGTAGGTTGGCAGGGGTCGAGCAGTACTTC.

This clonotype was counted ten times or more. The gene calls are TRBV5-1 and TRBJ1-5; D might be TRBD1 (5 bases). Trimming removed 3 bases from V and 5 bases from J, with 9 bases in between. Germline-derived CDR1 and CDR2 are SGHRS and YFSETQ. The CDR3 spans 13 residues. The CDR3 spells CASSWDHDQPQHF. CDR3 nucleotides: TGCGCCAGCAGCTGGGACCATGATCAGCCCCAGCATTTT.

There are many counts of this clonotype. The gene calls are TRBV10-3 and TRBJ2-1; 7 positions match TRBD2. Germline loops: CDR1 ENHRY, CDR2 SYGVKD. Germline trimming cut 7 bases from V and 0 bases from J; bases unmatched to any gene: 3. This CDR3 is 14 amino acids long. The CDR3 DNA follows: TGTGCCATCATGGCGGGAGCCTCCTACAATGAGCAGTTCTTC. This codes for CAIMAGASYNEQFF.

This clonotype has at least ten counts. The chain uses TRBV21-1 and TRBJ2-1. TRBV21-1 is marked as a pseudogene. This CDR3 spans 14 amino acids. Written as DNA, the CDR3 is TGTGCCAGCAGCAACGAGAGCTCCTACAATGAGCAGTTCTTC. Its protein is CASSNESSYNEQFF.

This clonotype has a handful of counts. V is TRBV28 and J is TRBJ2-7; 11 bases are shared with TRBD2. Germline-derived CDR1 and CDR2 are MDHEN and SYDVKM. The V and J ends lost 3 bases and 3 bases, in that order; junction bases with no gene match: 10. The CDR3 runs 17 residues. The CDR3 region is CASSFSGTSGGDYEQYF. The CDR3 DNA is TGTGCCAGCAGTTTCTCTGGGACTAGCGGAGGGGACTACGAGCAGTACTTC.